This is a list of T cell receptor beta chains from one sample in a study of blood T cell repertoires in COVID-19. TCRdb's copy holds only in-frame clones and misses some; the assay was immunoSEQ multiplex PCR. The profile shows 200,000 to 250,000 clones, about four fifths of them singletons. Specimen: peripheral blood. The source of these receptors is a woman aged 80 or over with COVID-19, enrolled during active disease. The CDR3 runs from the conserved cysteine through the conserved F or W. D genes are given only for firm matches. The size entry is marked missing in some rows and otherwise reads once, few, many or a size class.

clone_size	v_call	j_call	d_call	cdr3_aa	cdr3_nt
.	TRBV5-1	TRBJ2-3	.	CASSSLTGRDTQYF	TGCGCCAGCAGCTCATTAACAGGGAGAGATACGCAGTATTTT
.	TRBV7-9	TRBJ2-7	TRBD1	CASSSRGQGTYEQYF	TGTGCCAGCAGTTCTCGAGGACAGGGGACCTACGAGCAGTACTTC
.	TRBV7-3	TRBJ2-1	TRBD2	CASSLRVASGTNEQFF	TGTGCCAGCAGCCTCCGGGTGGCTAGCGGGACCAATGAGCAGTTCTTC
.	TRBV9	TRBJ1-1	.	CASSVGQGYMNTEAFF	TGTGCCAGCAGCGTAGGCCAGGGCTACATGAACACTGAAGCTTTCTTT
.	TRBV7-3	TRBJ2-1	TRBD1	CASSLDRANEQFF	TGTGCCAGCAGCCTCGACAGGGCCAATGAGCAGTTCTTC
.	TRBV29-1	TRBJ2-7	TRBD1	CSVDEGTGGYEQYF	TGCAGCGTTGACGAGGGGACAGGGGGCTACGAGCAGTACTTC
once	TRBV11-2	TRBJ2-6	TRBD1	CASRGQAVIANVLTF	TGTGCCAGCAGAGGACAGGCCGTGATAGCCAACGTCCTGACTTTC
.	TRBV2	TRBJ1-2	.	CASTQGQDYGYTF	TGTGCCAGCACCCAGGGCCAGGACTATGGCTACACCTTC
few	TRBV6-5	TRBJ1-3	.	CASSPGYTAGNTIYF	TGTGCCAGCAGCCCAGGGTATACGGCCGGAAACACCATATATTTT
.	TRBV6-6	TRBJ1-4	.	CASSYPNEKLFF	TGTGCCAGCAGTTACCCAAATGAAAAACTGTTTTTT
.	TRBV11-2	TRBJ1-1	.	CASSKNRQAAEAFF	TGTGCCAGCAGTAAAAATCGACAGGCGGCTGAAGCTTTCTTT
few	TRBV19	TRBJ1-2	TRBD1	CASIGTGGEKNGYTF	TGTGCCAGTATAGGGACAGGGGGCGAGAAGAATGGCTACACCTTC
.	TRBV3-1/TRBV3-2	TRBJ2-5	.	CASSQWRGTTGKETQYF	TGTGCCAGCAGCCAATGGAGGGGGACTACCGGGAAAGAGACCCAGTACTTC
.	TRBV7-9	TRBJ2-3	.	CASSPMADTQYF	TGTGCCAGCAGCCCTATGGCAGATACGCAGTATTTT
.	TRBV18	TRBJ2-7	.	CASSRADSYEQYF	TGTGCCAGCTCAAGAGCGGACTCCTACGAGCAGTACTTC
.	TRBV7-9	TRBJ2-7	TRBD1	CASSPTGTGTSYEQYF	TGTGCCAGCAGCCCGACGGGGACAGGAACCTCCTACGAGCAGTACTTC
.	TRBV5-1	TRBJ2-7	.	CASSLWGANEQYF	TGCGCCAGCAGCTTGTGGGGAGCCAACGAGCAGTACTTC
.	TRBV18	TRBJ1-4	.	CASSRSSTNEKLFF	TGTGCCAGCTCACGGAGTTCAACTAATGAAAAACTGTTTTTT
.	TRBV28	TRBJ2-7	TRBD1	CASGPTGTGTYEQYF	TGTGCCAGCGGACCAACCGGGACAGGGACCTACGAGCAGTACTTC
.	TRBV12-3/TRBV12-4	TRBJ1-1	.	CASSFRQNPEAFF	TGTGCCAGCAGTTTTCGTCAGAATCCTGAAGCTTTCTTT
.	TRBV12-5	TRBJ2-5	.	CASGSGQGGSAQYF	TGTGCTAGTGGTTCCGGACAGGGAGGGTCGGCCCAGTACTTC
.	TRBV5-1	TRBJ2-1	TRBD2	CASMRTSGGADEQFF	TGCGCCAGCATGCGGACTAGCGGGGGGGCCGATGAGCAGTTCTTC
few	TRBV6-6	TRBJ1-2	TRBD1	CASSPGQGPQNYGYTF	TGTGCCAGCAGTCCGGGACAGGGGCCCCAAAACTATGGCTACACCTTC
.	TRBV7-6	TRBJ1-4	.	CASSAHRTQSNEKLFF	TGTGCCAGCAGCGCCCACAGAACGCAGTCTAATGAAAAACTGTTTTTT
.	TRBV2	TRBJ1-1	TRBD1	CASSGGGKTEAFF	TGTGCCAGCTCAGGGGGCGGAAAGACTGAAGCTTTCTTT
.	TRBV21-1	TRBJ1-1	.	CASTRDRGRSEAFF	TGTGCCAGTACTAGAGACAGGGGGCGGTCTGAAGCTTTCTTT
.	TRBV5-4	TRBJ2-3	TRBD1	CASSPFSPGTGGADTQYF	TGTGCCAGCAGCCCGTTTTCTCCCGGGACAGGGGGCGCAGATACGCAGTATTTT
.	TRBV28	TRBJ2-7	TRBD1	CASSPRGTGKHEQYF	TGTGCCAGCAGTCCCCGGGGGACAGGTAAACACGAGCAGTACTTC
.	TRBV28	TRBJ1-2	TRBD1	CASSDPGQGVLGYTF	TGTGCCAGCAGTGACCCCGGACAGGGGGTATTGGGCTACACCTTC
.	TRBV5-4	TRBJ2-5	.	CASSPPTGKVTQYF	TGTGCCAGCAGCCCTCCGACGGGAAAGGTGACCCAGTACTTC
.	TRBV10-3	TRBJ2-5	.	CAISESVEQTQYF	TGTGCCATCAGTGAGTCAGTAGAGCAGACCCAGTACTTC
.	TRBV4-3	TRBJ2-3	.	CASSQEPSVTQYF	TGCGCCAGCAGCCAAGAGCCTAGCGTTACGCAGTATTTT
.	TRBV14	TRBJ2-5	TRBD1	CASSQDRGTVQETQYF	TGTGCCAGCAGCCAAGATAGGGGGACAGTCCAAGAGACCCAGTACTTC
.	TRBV5-3	TRBJ1-2	.	CARSLSDWSDYGYTF	TGTGCCAGAAGCTTGTCGGATTGGAGTGACTATGGCTACACCTTC
.	TRBV27	TRBJ2-2	TRBD2	CASSFSGGVYTGELFF	TGTGCCAGCAGTTTCAGCGGGGGGGTTTACACCGGGGAGCTGTTTTTT
.	TRBV7-2	TRBJ1-2	.	CASSFATVAGYTF	TGTGCCAGCAGCTTCGCGACCGTAGCTGGCTACACCTTC
.	TRBV5-1	TRBJ2-1	TRBD2	CASSLRLAGGPSEQFF	TGCGCCAGCAGCCTGAGACTAGCGGGAGGGCCGAGTGAGCAGTTCTTC
.	TRBV18	TRBJ2-1	TRBD1	CASSPSGTAYNEQFF	TGTGCCAGCTCACCATCCGGGACAGCCTACAATGAGCAGTTCTTC
.	TRBV12-3/TRBV12-4	TRBJ1-1	.	CASSPRGGAEAFF	TGTGCCAGCAGCCCTAGGGGGGGCGCTGAAGCTTTCTTT
.	TRBV27	TRBJ1-4	.	CASSFAPAVTNEKLFF	TGTGCCAGCAGTTTCGCCCCAGCGGTAACTAATGAAAAACTGTTTTTT
.	TRBV7-9	TRBJ2-7	.	CASSLHGGSGEQYF	TGTGCCAGCAGCTTACACGGGGGATCGGGCGAGCAGTACTTC
.	TRBV30	TRBJ2-7	TRBD2	CAWTHLKREYYEQYF	TGTGCCTGGACCCATCTTAAGCGGGAGTACTACGAGCAGTACTTC
few	TRBV5-1	TRBJ2-2	.	CASSSGALNTGELFF	TGCGCCAGCAGCTCGGGTGCCCTTAACACCGGGGAGCTGTTTTTT
.	TRBV10-3	TRBJ2-2	TRBD1	CAIKRTGVNTGELFF	TGTGCCATCAAAAGGACAGGGGTGAACACCGGGGAGCTGTTTTTT
.	TRBV5-1	TRBJ1-1	.	CASSLDSRRDEAFF	TGCGCCAGCAGCTTAGACTCCCGACGTGATGAAGCTTTCTTT
.	TRBV7-3	TRBJ2-1	.	CASSFLYGNEQFF	TGTGCCAGCAGCTTCTTGTACGGGAATGAGCAGTTCTTC